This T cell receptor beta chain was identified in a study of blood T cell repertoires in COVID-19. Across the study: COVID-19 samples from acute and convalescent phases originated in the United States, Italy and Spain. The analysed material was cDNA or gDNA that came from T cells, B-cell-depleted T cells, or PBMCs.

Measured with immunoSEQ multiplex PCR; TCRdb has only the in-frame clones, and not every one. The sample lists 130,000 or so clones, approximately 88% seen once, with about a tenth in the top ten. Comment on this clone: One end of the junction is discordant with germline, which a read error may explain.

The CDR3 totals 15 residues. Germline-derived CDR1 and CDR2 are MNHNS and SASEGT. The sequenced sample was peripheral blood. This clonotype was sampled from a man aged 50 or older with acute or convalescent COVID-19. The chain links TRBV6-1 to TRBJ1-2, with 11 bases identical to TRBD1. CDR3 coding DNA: TGTGCCAGCAGAGAAGGGACAGGGGGAAGGCATGGCTACACCTTC. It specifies CASREGTGGRHGYTF.